This T cell receptor beta chain was captured in a study of Ad26.COV2.S vaccination and SARS-CoV-2 variants. Whole-study context: Donor was assigned to the Ad26.COV2.S arm of trial COV1001. Intramuscularly, Ad26.COV2.S was given either once or twice, 56 days apart. Study outcomes and limitations: Spike-specific TCR breadth ran higher among vaccine recipients than placebo recipients. Breadth measured for non-spike TCRs was similar across vaccine and placebo recipients.

Using immunoSEQ multiplex PCR, the repertoire was profiled, and TCRdb retains in-frame clones only, with some absent. The sample carries about 320,000 clones, about 85% recorded once. A note on this clone: What it binds is unknown.

Treatment of the sample: over 15 received Ad26.COV2.S at low or high dose, single or two shots; several received placebo; per-sample allocation not given. Day 63 following the first vaccine or placebo injection was when the samples were taken. V was cut by 0 bases and J by 3 bases, with 8 bases left in between. Germline V gene data show CDR1 as MNHEY and CDR2 as SVGAGI. The CDR3 totals 15 residues. This TCR was recovered from a person aged 18-65 years who received the Ad26.COV2.S COVID-19 vaccine or a placebo. V gene TRBV6-5 combines with J gene TRBJ2-2; D unresolved. The sequences come from peripheral blood, collected in a trial of Ad26.COV2.S vaccine versus placebo. CDR3 DNA: TGTGCCAGCAGTTACTCGATATCTCACACCGGGGAGCTGTTTTTT. Translated, it gives CASSYSISHTGELFF.